The 23 T cell receptor beta chains below come from one sample, sequenced in a study of blood T cells in healthy people across ages. A second roughly 7 to 11 cycle PCR used barcoded and J-beta primers. MiXCR was run by TCRdb on the 5' RACE reads, yielding one entry per CDR3 protein. The table shows some 560,000 distinct CDR3 sequences, with 27% occurring only once. These data were also reused for a study on T cells of mothers and their children.

The sample was blood. The receptors were gathered from a boy aged 2-9 years in good health.

In this sample, this clonotype turned up a few times. This chain uses TRBV15 with TRBJ2-5; D gene unclear. The closer fit of TRBJ2-7 to the DNA end suggests the J call may be wrong. CDR1 LNHNV and CDR2 YYDKDF come from the germline V gene (reference sequence). This CDR3 spans 13 amino acids. The CDR3 nucleotides read TGTGCCACCAGCAGAGAAAGCTCCTACGAGCAGTACTTC. As protein: CATSRESSYEQYF.

The chain recombines TRBV5-1 with TRBJ2-1; 7 bases agree with TRBD2. Trimming took 4 bases from V and 6 from J; bases not matched to a gene: 4. CDR3 length: 13 residues. Looked up from germline, CDR1 is SGHRS and CDR2 is YFSETQ. CDR3 in amino acids: CASSETSPNEQFF. CDR3 nucleotide sequence: TGCGCCAGCAGCGAGACTAGCCCCAATGAGCAGTTCTTC.

This clonotype has just a few counts. V is TRBV12-3 or TRBV12-4 and J is TRBJ2-5; D is unclear. The J call may be wrong; the DNA end is better matched by TRBJ2-7. The CDR3 is 13 amino acids. This chain's CDR3 is CASRDGLFYEQYF. CDR3 nucleotide sequence: TGTGCCAGCAGGGACGGCCTTTTCTACGAGCAGTACTTC.

This chain connects TRBV12-3 or TRBV12-4 to TRBJ2-1; 7 nucleotides align to TRBD2. The CDR3 is 16 amino acids. V lost 6 bases and J lost 1; bases outside the gene matches: 9. The CDR3 bases are TGTGCCAGCAGCCCCTTAGGAGCGGGATCCTACAATGAGCAGTTCTTC. Amino acid sequence: CASSPLGAGSYNEQFF.

This chain joins TRBV7-8 and TRBJ2-2; D possibly corresponds to TRBD2 (6 bases). The CDR3 extends over 17 amino acids. Per the germline V gene, CDR1 is SGHVS and CDR2 is FQNEAQ. The V gene lost 5 bases and the J gene lost 1 base, with 17 bases spanning the gap. For the CDR3, the DNA is TGTGCCAGCAGCCGCGCGAGGACGGGGGAGAACACCGGGGAGCTGTTTTTT. Amino acid sequence: CASSRARTGENTGELFF.

The chain combines TRBV29-1 with TRBJ2-2, with D tentatively TRBD1 (6 bases). The germline V and J ends were trimmed by 5 bases and 8 bases, with 12 bases remaining between them. This CDR3 contains 12 residues. In germline, CDR1 is SQVTM, CDR2 ANQGSEA. CDR3: CSVTGKAGELFF. DNA for the CDR3: TGCAGCGTTACAGGGAAGGCTGGGGAGCTGTTTTTT.

CDR3 amino acids: CSVVPPTSGSSDTQYF. In DNA form, the CDR3 reads TGCAGCGTTGTTCCTCCGACTAGCGGGAGCTCAGATACGCAGTATTTT. The rearrangement links TRBV29-1 to TRBJ2-3, with TRBD2 matching over 12 bases. Germline V gene sequence: CDR1 SQVTM, CDR2 ANQGSEA. V was clipped by 4 bases and J by 4 bases; unmatched bases: 9. This CDR3 region has 16 residues.

This clonotype has more than one count but fewer than ten. The chain uses TRBV20-1 and TRBJ2-5, with 7 bases lining up with TRBD1. Matching the DNA end better, TRBJ2-1 makes the J call doubtful. CDR1 and CDR2 (germline): DFQATT, SNEGSKA (reference sequence). This CDR3 has 15 amino acids. CDR3 sequence: CSARQGVLSYNEQFF. CDR3 nucleotide sequence: TGCAGTGCCCGCCAGGGGGTCCTCTCCTACAATGAGCAGTTCTTC.

The sample holds many counts of this clonotype. The chain is built from TRBV5-1 and TRBJ2-7, with 9 bases aligning to TRBD1. CDR1 and CDR2 from the germline V gene are SGHRS and YFSETQ. V shed 7 bases and J 1 base; nucleotides not matched to a gene: 3. The CDR3 runs 13 residues. The CDR3 sequence is CASGQGPSYEQYF. The CDR3 DNA reads as TGCGCCAGCGGACAGGGGCCTTCCTACGAGCAGTACTTC.

This clonotype turned up a few times. The chain has TRBV21-1 and TRBJ2-7. TRBV21-1 is a known pseudogene. The CDR3 runs 13 residues. The CDR3 coding sequence is TGTGCCAGCAGCAAGCGAGACTGCTACGAGCAGTACTTC. This translates into CASSKRDCYEQYF.

This sequence joins TRBV5-5 and TRBJ2-2; D remains ambiguous. Germline assignment: CDR1 SGHKS and CDR2 YYEKEE (reference sequence). This CDR3 has 17 residues. Trimming removed 3 bases from V and 0 bases from J, with 15 bases in between. The CDR3 loop reads CASSSLSRIANTGELFF. In nucleotides, the CDR3 is TGTGCCAGCAGCTCACTGTCCCGTATAGCGAACACCGGGGAGCTGTTTTTT. The whole variable domain, filled in from reference TRBV5-5 and TRBJ2-2, reads DAGVTQSPTHLIKTRGQQVTLRCSPISGHKSVSWYQQVLGQGPQFIFQYYEKEERGRGNFPDRFSARQFPNYSSELNVNALLLGDSALYLCASSSLSRIANTGELFFGEGSRLTVL.

The chain carries TRBV9 and TRBJ2-7, with TRBD1 matching over 7 bases. The DNA matches TRBJ2-5 better at its end, which makes the J call doubtful. This CDR3 has 15 residues. The V gene's germline CDR1 is SGDLS and CDR2 YYNGEE. CDR3 region: CASSVGWDRKETQYF. For the CDR3, the DNA is TGTGCCAGCAGCGTAGGCTGGGACAGAAAAGAGACCCAGTACTTC.

As to this clonotype: At one end the junction does not follow the germline gene, possibly because of a read error. The chain employs TRBV5-1 and TRBJ1-2; 8 nucleotides agree with TRBD1. CDR1 is SGHRS, CDR2 YFSETQ, per germline. This CDR3 spans 15 amino acids. CDR3 protein: CASRRRDRTNYGYTF. The CDR3 coding sequence is TGCGCCAGCAGGCGCCGGGACAGGACTAACTACGGCTACACCTTC.

This clonotype was seen more than once but under ten times. CDR3 DNA: TGTGCCGGGAGACTAGCGGGACAGTTCGAGCAGTACTTC. Protein product: CAGRLAGQFEQYF. The chain links TRBV6-2 or TRBV6-3 to TRBJ2-7, with 11 bases matching TRBD2. This CDR3 is built from 13 residues. The V and J ends lost 11 bases and 6 bases, in that order; junction bases with no gene match: 9. Germline values: CDR1 MNHEY, CDR2 SVGEGT.

This clonotype was detected only a few times. The V call is TRBV4-1, the J call TRBJ2-5; TRBD2 matches at 14 bases. The J call may not be correct, given that the DNA end is closer to TRBJ2-7. Germline CDR1 is MGHRA and CDR2 is YSYEKL. This CDR3 has 18 residues. The CDR3 sequence: CASSQAMGLAGAAYEQYF. CDR3 DNA sequence: TGCGCCAGCAGCCAGGCAATGGGACTAGCGGGGGCAGCCTACGAGCAGTACTTC.

This clonotype was detected a few times. V and J are TRBV9 and TRBJ1-1; no definite D call. The germline V gene has CDR1 SGDLS and CDR2 YYNGEE. The CDR3 contains 13 residues. Trimming took 0 bases from V and 7 from J, leaving 10 bases between them. The CDR3 loop reads CASSVDGRLEAFF. The CDR3 DNA reads as TGTGCCAGCAGCGTAGATGGCAGGCTTGAAGCTTTCTTT.

The CDR3 sequence is CATSDSRAPYNEQFF. CDR3 coding DNA: TGTGCCACCAGTGATTCCCGGGCACCCTACAATGAGCAGTTCTTC. The chain joins TRBV24-1 to TRBJ2-1; no firm D call. The CDR3 loop spans 15 amino acids. Germline V gene lookup returns CDR1 KGHDR and CDR2 SFDVKD. The ends were cut back, 2 bases at V and 2 bases at J, with 9 bases in the middle.

This clonotype has a handful of counts. The chain has TRBV11-2 and TRBJ1-1, with unresolved D. The CDR3 is made up of 16 amino acids. With 5 bases removed from V and 0 bases from J, the gap between germline ends came to 16 bases. Germline-derived CDR1 and CDR2 are SGHAT and FQNNGV. CDR3 bases: TGTGCCAGCAGCCCCCAACGCGCCTTCATGAACACTGAAGCTTTCTTT. This gives the protein CASSPQRAFMNTEAFF.

As for this clonotype: Its ends do not fully match the called genes, so a read error is possible. J is TRBJ2-4 and V is TRBV27; 10 bases map to TRBD2. The CDR3 length is 16 residues. Germline V gene data show CDR1 as MNHEY and CDR2 as SMNVEV (reference sequence). In nucleotides, the CDR3 is TGTGCCAGCAGTTCCCTTAGCGGGGGGACGAAAAACATTAAGTACTTC. It translates to CASSSLSGGTKNIKYF.

The chain recombines TRBV11-2 with TRBJ2-5, with D maybe TRBD1 (5 bases). The end of the DNA is better explained by TRBJ2-1, so the J call may be wrong. The CDR3 extends over 13 amino acids. The germline V gene encodes CDR1 SGHAT and CDR2 FQNNGV. In DNA, the CDR3 is TGTGCCAGCAGCTTATTAGCAGGGCTTGAGCAGTTCTTC. Translation gives CASSLLAGLEQFF.

This clonotype showed up just a few times. V is TRBV3-1 and J is TRBJ1-2; maybe TRBD1 (5 bases). The ends were cut back, 6 bases at V and 8 bases at J, with 13 bases in the middle. Germline V gene lookup returns CDR1 LGHDT and CDR2 YNNKEL (reference sequence). The CDR3 runs to 12 residues. This CDR3 reads CASSPGGRGYTF. The CDR3 region has the DNA TGTGCCAGCAGTCCCGGGGGTCGGGGCTACACCTTC.

This chain uses TRBV27 with TRBJ2-7; the match to TRBD2 covers 10 bases. Trimming removed 5 bases from V and 2 bases from J; junction bases left unmatched: 6. The CDR3 has 15 amino acids. Germline CDR1 MNHEY, CDR2 SMNVEV (reference sequence). The CDR3 DNA follows: TGTGCCAGCAGTCCCGGGACTAGCGTTCCCTACGAGCAGTACTTC. It specifies CASSPGTSVPYEQYF.

The CDR3 DNA reads TGTGCCAGCAGCCCTCAAGGTTGGGATGGCTACACCTTC. This encodes CASSPQGWDGYTF. The genes are TRBV9 and TRBJ1-2, with D unclear. The germline V gene has CDR1 SGDLS and CDR2 YYNGEE. Trimming pared 4 bases from V and 6 bases from J, leaving 13 bases between. The CDR3 runs to 13 residues.